This T cell receptor (beta chain) was sequenced in a study of cytomegalovirus exposure and HLA in healthy donors (dated by TCRdb to between 2016 and 2019). As for the study more broadly: An earlier analysis of more than 550 of the donors reported 276 Gb of sequence data and roughly 120 million unique TCR beta sequences obtained from roughly 170 million T cells. To decide whether each TCR beta V gene segment behaved as functional or pseudogenic, an earlier analysis of nearly 600 of the donors relied on high-throughput TCR beta sequencing. Class I and class II HLA loci were covered by the typing at four-digit resolution. In addition to the first cohort of 666 subjects, a separate validation cohort of 120 different subjects was used. In a later analysis, previously published TCR beta repertoires from several hundred donors were re-analyzed and high-resolution HLA genotyping was added so that TCR occurrence patterns could be studied. The study aimed to test whether signatures of past pathogen exposure could be identified by cataloging public T cell receptors. Of the roughly 400 genotyped donors, 65% to 90% fell in the genetic ancestry cluster associated with self-reported Caucasian donors. Because of strong linkage in the cohort, 5 or 6 DR-DQ haplotypes were treated as single units for association and clustering. The later analysis used no new phenotypic data to find candidate immune exposures, relying instead on TCR beta sequences and their occurrence across donors. Using immunosequencing, the study profiled T cell repertoires from 640 or so subjects and related those repertoires to cytomegalovirus serostatus. All discovery cohort repertoires had been generated using a single sequencing platform. Donor age, sex, ethnicity and CMV serostatus were collected together with the repertoire data. In a later genetic analysis, genome-wide SNP genotypes for about three fifths of the roughly 670 donors were used, and that subset was treated as a discovery cohort. About 320 gigabases of sequencing data and approximately 85 million unique TCR sequences were included in an early release covering about 620 HLA-typed donors. The number of typed donors differed by locus: about 629-640 for A, B, C, DRB1 and DQB1; 522 for DQA1; approximately 600 for DPA1; and 400 to 480 for DPB1. To predict cytomegalovirus infection status, the study brought together high-throughput TCR immunosequencing, statistical association of individual TCRs with disease status, and machine learning. Among over 350 genotyped donors of the cohort, an average of approximately 240,000 unique TCR beta nucleotide sequences were sequenced per donor, around a sixth of them non-productive. The investigation overall reported the following: Because counts were too low, about 18 rarely observed V segments, including chromosome 9 orphons, were left out of the earlier analysis of several hundred of the donors. Immune exposure information for the cohort was limited to CMV serostatus. In a later genetic analysis, fewer N-insertions in productive TCRs were reported among donors in an Asian-associated ancestry cluster than the approximately 630-donor mean. A cluster of highly shared sequence variants was judged likely to represent a technical artifact of the sequencing pipeline. In a later analysis, most CMV-associated TCR beta chains were found to appear HLA-restricted, with HLA associations seemingly driven largely by CMV exposure. A few of the identified cytomegalovirus-associated TCR beta chains were confirmed in vitro to be specific for cytomegalovirus antigens. Because the 87-base-pair reads could not distinguish some IMGT-functional V segments, including TRBV6-2 and TRBV6-3, those segments were excluded. Presence/absence analyses assumed roughly uniform sequencing depth across donors, an assumption that may not hold. Broadly in line with IMGT annotations, most TCR beta V segments showed up in productive rearrangements about 87% or about 30% of the time in an earlier analysis of 450 to 750 of the donors. The cohort was sequenced for TCR beta chains only, and without alpha or paired-chain data the features that could be detected were limited. A further reported finding was that TCR beta sequences accurately predicted the HLA-A and HLA-B alleles for most subjects in the first cohort. Specific HLA alleles were associated with 18,000 or so TCR beta sequences at a false discovery rate of 0.05 in a later analysis. A later analysis found that TCR association rates varied across HLA loci, with DRB1 alleles showing the most associated TCRs and HLA-C alleles the fewest. Most TCR sequences were observed very rarely across donors, whereas some public TCRs were present in many individuals. The classifier was reported to diagnose cytomegalovirus status with high specificity and sensitivity in both the original cohort and the validation cohort. Because HLA typing was unavailable for some donors at each locus, only the typed subset was used in association tests. In a later analysis, HLA-associated TCR beta chains were found to be more clonally expanded and to have lower generation probabilities than equally common non-associated chains. In the study, some 160 TCR beta chains were listed as associated with cytomegalovirus. In a later genetic analysis, a missense DCLRE1C variant was associated with V-gene and J-gene trimming of TCR beta chains, and the association was replicated in an independent cohort. Linkage disequilibrium might explain the correlated functional status among segregating V segments, but an unknown experimental factor could not be excluded. In a later analysis, several top co-occurrence clusters were reported to appear linked to parvovirus B19, influenza, CMV and Epstein-Barr virus. When HLA alleles, especially DR and DQ, strongly co-occurred, attributing TCR associations to individual alleles was difficult. It was suggested by the authors that the approach could potentially be generalized to other disease states and immunological phenotypes.

The cohort comprised fewer than 700 healthy bone marrow donors. Cohort members were all nominally healthy when sampled, although unrecorded immune exposures were likely present. The donor tested CMV seropositive, placing the donor among the 289 seropositive members of the cohort. Every donor gave a peripheral blood sample, and the peripheral blood mononuclear cells from that sample were used for TCR beta sequencing. The Qiagen DNeasy Blood Extraction Kit was used to extract genomic DNA from the blood cell samples. The protocol used for the library was the immunoSEQ multiplex PCR assay. For the multiplex PCR, a mixture combining 60 forward primers for TCR Vbeta segments and 13 reverse primers for TCR Jbeta segments was used. Amplification of the CDR3 region of rearranged TCR beta genes was performed with a multiplex PCR assay on genomic DNA. Amplified TCR beta libraries were sequenced as 87-base-pair reads on the Illumina HiSeq System. Processing in the source paper ran as follows. In a later analysis, about 80 million unique TCR beta chains were counted across the approximately 670 repertoires, and roughly 10 million of these chains were shared by at least two donors. To remove PCR and sequencing errors, raw reads were error-corrected and collapsed into unique sequences using a nearest-neighbor algorithm that merged closely related sequences. To assign V, D and J gene segments, CDR3 sequences were aligned to IMGT reference sequences. For a sequence to be retained, a match of at least six nucleotides was required to both a V gene segment and a J gene segment. A rearrangement counted as productive if the CDR3 had no stop codons and remained in frame with V and J, and every other rearrangement counted as non-productive. Following IMGT convention, CDR3 was defined as the stretch from the second conserved V-encoded cysteine up to the conserved J-encoded phenylalanine. Sequences without an unambiguous match to a single V gene segment were excluded from the earlier analysis of 450 to 750 of the donors. An earlier analysis of 500 to 700 of the donors classified V segments as functional when productive rearrangements were above 56.7% and as segregating when the standard deviation between donors was above 5%. A statistical classification framework was built to diagnose cytomegalovirus status from the catalog of TCR beta chain sequences. A later analysis assigned V and J genes by comparing TCR nucleotide sequences with IMGT/GENE-DB human TR gene sequences. A later analysis assigned CDR3 sequences and most-parsimonious VDJ recombination scenarios with the TCRdist pipeline. In a later analysis, every TCR beta chain was defined by the combination of its CDR3 amino acid sequence and its V-gene family, and reads without a unique V-gene family were dropped. As a way to deal with suspected cross-contamination and a sequencing artifact, a later analysis dropped approximately 590 nucleotide sequences that were highly shared and had low generation probability. In a later analysis, a clonal expansion index for each public chain was calculated from normalized within-repertoire ranks of inferred template counts. In a later analysis, generation probabilities were computed with a VDJ recombination model fitted to out-of-frame rearrangements, and the resulting probabilities were checked against IGoR. Hypergeometric tests were used in a later analysis to score TCR-TCR, TCR-HLA and TCR-CMV co-occurrence, with a repertoire-size bias correction applied to the TCR pairs. To estimate false discovery rates, a later analysis permuted the HLA or CMV assignments 20 times. In a later analysis, co-occurring TCRs were grouped using DBSCAN, and TCRdist sequence similarity was added for clustering within HLA-allele-positive subsets. Repertoires with fewer than 30,000 or more than 120,000 public chains, plus five repertoires with anomalous nucleotide sharing, were excluded from co-occurrence clustering. Imported from immuneACCESS, the table was reduced by TCRdb to in-frame sequences with V and J called. These copies leave out some clones; in studies compared against another copy, an unresolved V gene accounts for under half, and the cause of the remainder is not known. The DNA was the basis for D and trimming; V, J and clone size are from that table. This sample comprises 85,000 to 90,000 clones, 85% of them detected only once. Less than 8% of the sample is held by the ten biggest clonotypes.

Points on this clone: Its binding antigen is unknown. Within one base of it there is no much larger clone, and no base qualities were kept.

The junction carries 9 bases between V and J, which are trimmed by 0 bases and 9 bases respectively. The CDR1 and CDR2 encoded by the germline V gene are MNHNS and SASEGT. The CDR3 has 14 amino acids, counting the end cysteine and phenylalanine. This entry keeps only the CDR3 DNA: 42 bases, framed from base 1. The V and J segments used are TRBV6-1 and TRBJ1-6; TRBD1 is possibly the D segment (6 matching bases). The TCR comes from a middle-aged man in good health and CMV-seropositive. Sequencing was done on a sample of PBMCs. The nucleotide sequence is TGTGCCAGCAGTGAAGCGACAGGATCTTCACCCCTCCACTTT. It is translated as CASSEATGSSPLHF.